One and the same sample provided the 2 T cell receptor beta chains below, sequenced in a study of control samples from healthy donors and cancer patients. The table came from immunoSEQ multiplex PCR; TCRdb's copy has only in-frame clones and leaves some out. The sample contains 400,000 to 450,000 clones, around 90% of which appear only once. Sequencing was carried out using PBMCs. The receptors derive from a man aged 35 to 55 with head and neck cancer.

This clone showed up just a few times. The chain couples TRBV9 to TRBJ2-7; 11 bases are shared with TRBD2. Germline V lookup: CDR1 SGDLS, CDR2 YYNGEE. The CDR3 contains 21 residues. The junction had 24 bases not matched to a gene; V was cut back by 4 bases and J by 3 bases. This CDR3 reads CASSLTRGLAARSSRFYEQYF. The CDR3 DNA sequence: TGTGCCAGCAGCCTCACGAGGGGACTAGCGGCACGATCCTCTCGATTCTACGAGCAGTACTTC.

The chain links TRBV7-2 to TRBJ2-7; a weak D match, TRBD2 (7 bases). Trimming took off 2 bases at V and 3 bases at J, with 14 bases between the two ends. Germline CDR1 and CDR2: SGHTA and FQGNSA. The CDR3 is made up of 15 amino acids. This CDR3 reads CASSLMGGRNYEQYF. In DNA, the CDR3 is TGTGCCAGCAGCTTAATGGGGGGGCGAAACTACGAGCAGTACTTC.